Given below is one TCR beta chain in context. Its matching antigen is unknown. This CDR3 is 17 amino acids long. Per germline, CDR1 LGHNA and CDR2 YSLEER. V shed 1 base, J shed 8 bases, and the junction held 7 bases outside the gene matches. This PCR relied on a set of 60 Vbeta primers and 13 Jbeta primers. Using immunoSEQ multiplex PCR, the repertoire was profiled, and TCRdb retains in-frame clones only, with some absent. The sample has about 160,000 clones, 60% to 85% seen once. This sample was included in a study of cytomegalovirus exposure and HLA in healthy donors. Overall study context: Samples from HLA-typed donors yielded about 86 million unique TCRs in an early data release.

Broader study findings: Earlier analysis found most TCR beta V segments productive about 87% or about 30% of the time. Reports indicate that TCR beta sequences accurately predicted the HLA-A and HLA-B alleles of most subjects. Associated with cytomegalovirus, according to the listing, were around 160 TCR beta chains.

The chain recombines TRBV4-3 with TRBJ2-1, with TRBD2 identical over 14 bases. This TCR came from a middle-aged man in good health and CMV-seropositive. Material: PBMCs. The CDR3 loop is CASSQVVGLAGGHEQFF. Here the CDR3 DNA reads TGCGCCAGCAGCCAAGTTGTTGGACTAGCGGGAGGCCATGAGCAGTTCTTC.